This entry lists 24 T cell receptor beta chains sequenced from one sample in a study of blood T cell repertoires in COVID-19. Only in-frame clones appear in the TCRdb table, and some are missing; sequencing was by immunoSEQ multiplex PCR. Seen here are a few hundred thousand clones, about 86% observed once, and the top ten hold about 1.3%. What was sequenced was PBMCs or T cells enriched from blood (not recorded which). These receptors originate from a woman aged 40 to 49 with acute COVID-19.

The CDR3 nucleotides read TGTGCCAGCAGCTCGCCGGGGGGGCCTCGCAATGAGCAGTTCTTC. Its protein product is CASSSPGGPRNEQFF. V is TRBV7-2 and J is TRBJ2-1; the match to TRBD2 covers 8 bases. Looked up from germline, CDR1 is SGHTA and CDR2 is FQGNSA. Losses at the gene ends were 4 bases for V and 6 bases for J; bases not matched to a gene: 8. The length of the CDR3 is 15 residues.

V gene TRBV7-2 combines with J gene TRBJ2-1, with D unresolved. Germline CDR1 and CDR2: SGHTA and FQGNSA. V was clipped by 1 base and J by 0 bases, with 7 bases between them. This CDR3 is built from 15 residues. The CDR3 reads CASSLERRSYNEQFF. In DNA, the CDR3 is TGTGCCAGCAGCTTAGAGCGTCGCTCCTACAATGAGCAGTTCTTC.

The rearrangement links TRBV9 to TRBJ2-3; tentative D call: TRBD2 (6 bases). From germline, CDR1 is SGDLS and CDR2 YYNGEE. The CDR3 sequence is 20 residues long. Trimming pared 3 bases from V and 3 bases from J, leaving 29 bases between. The chain's CDR3 is CASSDPSVLREREGTDTQYF. The CDR3 coding sequence is TGTGCCAGCAGCGACCCATCCGTTCTCCGGGAGCGTGAGGGGACAGATACGCAGTATTTT.

The V gene is TRBV29-1, the J gene TRBJ1-1, with 10 bases matching TRBD1. The germline gives CDR1 SQVTM, CDR2 ANQGSEA. The CDR3 runs 14 residues. The V segment lost 4 bases and the J segment 0 bases; nucleotides outside the gene matches: 2. CDR3: CSVGTGGMNTEAFF. The CDR3 DNA follows: TGCAGCGTTGGGACAGGGGGTATGAACACTGAAGCTTTCTTT.

The J gene is TRBJ1-2, the V gene TRBV27; D not certain. The CDR3 has 15 amino acids. The germline V and J ends were trimmed by 6 bases and 1 base, with 15 bases remaining between them. Germline lookup yields CDR1 MNHEY and CDR2 SMNVEV (reference sequence). The DNA of the CDR3 is TGTGCCAGCAGCCCTTCTGGCAAAATTAACTATGGCTACACCTTC. Translation: CASSPSGKINYGYTF.

The rearrangement uses TRBV4-1 and TRBJ2-1; 10 positions agree with TRBD1. CDR3 length: 17 residues. Germline assignment: CDR1 MGHRA and CDR2 YSYEKL. V shed 3 bases, J shed 6 bases, and the junction held 11 bases outside the gene matches. In DNA, the CDR3 is TGCGCCAGCAGCCATGCTCTTGACAGGGGGCCTGGCAATGAGCAGTTCTTC. Its protein is CASSHALDRGPGNEQFF.

The rearrangement uses TRBV6-5 and TRBJ2-5, with D unclear. Germline CDR1 is MNHEY and CDR2 is SVGAGI. This CDR3 spans 14 amino acids. The ends were cut back, 0 bases at V and 6 bases at J, with 11 bases in the middle. DNA of the CDR3: TGTGCCAGCAGTTACTCGGGCTCTCAAAAGACCCAGTACTTC. It yields the protein CASSYSGSQKTQYF.

The chain couples TRBV7-2 to TRBJ1-6; the match to TRBD1 covers 9 bases. V shed 7 bases, J shed 14 bases, and the junction held 18 bases outside the gene matches. This CDR3 contains 16 residues. From germline, CDR1 is SGHTA and CDR2 FQGNSA. The CDR3 protein is CASNLRQGVYNSALHF. CDR3 DNA: TGTGCCAGCAACCTACGACAGGGGGTTTATAATTCGGCCCTCCACTTT. The complete variable domain, with remaining parts taken from reference TRBV7-2 and TRBJ1-6, reads GAGVSQSPSNKVTEKGKDVELRCDPISGHTALYWYRQSLGQGLEFLIYFQGNSAPDKSGLPSDRFSAERTGGSVSTLTIQRTQQEDSAVYLCASNLRQGVYNSALHFGNGTRLTVT.

The chain carries TRBV30 and TRBJ1-3; D not resolved. Germline V gene lookup returns CDR1 GTSNPN and CDR2 SVGIG (reference sequence). Trimming shortened V by 1 base and J by 7 bases, and 8 bases separated the two germline ends. This CDR3 region has 12 residues. CDR3 sequence (DNA): TGTGCCTGGAGTGGAGCCGTGAACACCATATATTTT. Protein product: CAWSGAVNTIYF.

The count of this clone is one. The rearrangement uses TRBV5-4 and TRBJ1-2, with 9 bases fitting TRBD1. The trim removed 4 bases at V and 7 bases at J, leaving 14 bases unmatched. From germline, CDR1 is SGHNT and CDR2 YYREEE (reference sequence). CDR3 length equals 16 residues. CDR3 region: CASSPPPGQGVAGYTF. The DNA of the CDR3 is TGTGCCAGCAGCCCACCGCCGGGACAGGGTGTAGCTGGCTACACCTTC.

This chain joins TRBV15 and TRBJ1-6; a possible D gene is TRBD1 (6 bases). This CDR3 comprises 15 residues. Per germline, CDR1 LNHNV and CDR2 YYDKDF (reference sequence). Trimming shortened V by 5 bases and J by 9 bases, and 17 bases separated the two germline ends. In DNA, the CDR3 is TGTGCCACCAGCCCCTCCAGACAGGCTGGTTCACCCCTCCACTTT. As protein: CATSPSRQAGSPLHF.

The J gene is TRBJ1-2, the V gene TRBV29-1; D is ambiguous. CDR1 and CDR2 from the germline V gene are SQVTM and ANQGSEA. V lost 2 bases, J lost 3 bases, and 10 bases lay in between. CDR3 length: 13 amino acids. The CDR3 region has the DNA TGCAGCGTTGAACCCGGCGGGGACTATGGCTACACCTTC. Translation gives CSVEPGGDYGYTF.

This rearrangement joins TRBV19 to TRBJ2-6, with D uncertain. The V gene lost 0 bases and the J gene lost 1 base, with 4 bases spanning the gap. CDR1 is LNHDA and CDR2 is SQIVND in the germline V gene (reference sequence). The length of the CDR3 is 15 residues. The CDR3 coding sequence is TGTGCCAGTAGTATAGACAGGTCTGGGGCCAACGTCCTGACTTTC. It encodes CASSIDRSGANVLTF.

This sequence joins TRBV2 and TRBJ2-3; 12 bases align to TRBD2. There are 19 residues in the CDR3. From germline, CDR1 is SNHLY and CDR2 FYNNEI. V trimming: 0 bases; J trimming: 6 bases; junction bases outside the gene matches: 13. CDR3 amino acids: CASSEAGLAGGPIGDTQYF. In nucleotides, the CDR3 is TGTGCCAGCAGTGAAGCGGGGCTAGCGGGAGGGCCCATCGGGGATACGCAGTATTTT. Variable domain in full (rest from reference TRBV2 and TRBJ2-3): EPEVTQTPSHQVTQMGQEVILRCVPISNHLYFYWYRQILGQKVEFLVSFYNNEISEKSEIFDDQFSVERPDGSNFTLKIRSTKLEDSAMYFCASSEAGLAGGPIGDTQYFGPGTRLTVL.

The chain is built from TRBV29-1 and TRBJ1-2, with 7 nucleotides matching TRBD1. The CDR3 sequence is 13 residues long. The trim removed 6 bases at V and 10 bases at J, leaving 14 bases unmatched. Germline V gene sequence: CDR1 SQVTM, CDR2 ANQGSEA. The CDR3 DNA reads as TGCAGCGTAGAACGAGGACAGGTGGTACCCTACACCTTC. Protein product: CSVERGQVVPYTF. The whole variable domain, remainder taken from reference TRBV29-1 and TRBJ1-2, is SAVISQKPSRDICQRGTSLTIQCQVDSQVTMMFWYRQQPGQSLTLIATANQGSEATYESGFVIDKFPISRPNLTFSTLTVSNMSPEDSSIYLCSVERGQVVPYTFGSGTRLTVV.

The chain is built from TRBV24-1 and TRBJ1-1; D not certain. CDR1 is KGHDR and CDR2 is SFDVKD in the germline V gene. Between the trimmed V and J ends, which lost 0 bases and 2 bases, there was a span of 3 bases. The CDR3 is 13 residues long. CDR3 residues: CATSDLLNTEAFF. CDR3 DNA sequence: TGTGCCACCAGTGATTTGCTAAACACTGAAGCTTTCTTT.

V and J are TRBV7-2 and TRBJ2-3; 7 nucleotides agree with TRBD2. The CDR3 length is 16 residues. V trimming: 0 bases; J trimming: 4 bases; junction bases outside the gene matches: 7. Per germline, CDR1 SGHTA and CDR2 FQGNSA. CDR3 residues: CASSLASSGRADTQYF. CDR3 DNA sequence: TGTGCCAGCAGCTTAGCGTCTAGCGGAAGGGCAGATACGCAGTATTTT.

This clone was seen just once. The V and J genes are TRBV14 and TRBJ1-4; 9 nucleotides match TRBD1. CDR1 and CDR2 from the germline V gene are SGHDN and FVKESK. This CDR3 contains 16 residues. The trim removed 4 bases at V and 7 bases at J, leaving 10 bases unmatched. The CDR3 loop is CASSLQSGTGSEKLFF. Written as DNA, the CDR3 is TGTGCCAGCAGCCTACAATCCGGGACAGGGAGTGAAAAACTGTTTTTT.

This chain connects TRBV28 to TRBJ2-1, with TRBD2 matching 8 bases. There are 16 residues in the CDR3. V was pared by 2 bases and J by 0 bases, with 3 bases of the junction left unmatched. Germline V gene sequence: CDR1 MDHEN, CDR2 SYDVKM. CDR3 amino acids: CASSLIAGNSYNEQFF. The DNA of the CDR3 is TGTGCCAGCAGTTTAATAGCGGGGAACTCCTACAATGAGCAGTTCTTC.

The V gene is TRBV6-1, the J gene TRBJ2-1, with 14 bases that match TRBD2. The V segment lost 4 bases and the J segment 7 bases; nucleotides outside the gene matches: 12. The V gene's germline CDR1 is MNHNS and CDR2 SASEGT. The CDR3 has 18 residues. CDR3 sequence: CASSAGTSGSVRGNEQFF. CDR3 nucleotide sequence: TGTGCCAGCAGTGCGGGGACTAGCGGGAGTGTTAGGGGGAATGAGCAGTTCTTC.

This clone was counted between two and nine times. The CDR3 DNA reads as TGTGCCAGCAGCTTGTGGTGGGCGCAGGGGGCCAATGAGCAGTTCTTC. This gives the protein CASSLWWAQGANEQFF. J is TRBJ2-1 and V is TRBV5-6; 8 bases match TRBD1. The CDR3 has 16 residues. CDR1 is SGHDT, CDR2 YYEEEE, per germline. The V segment lost 1 base and the J segment 6 bases; nucleotides outside the gene matches: 9.

The chain is built from TRBV5-1 and TRBJ2-3; 8 bases line up with TRBD1. Germline trimming cut 0 bases from V and 12 bases from J; bases unmatched to any gene: 9. Per the germline V gene, CDR1 is SGHRS and CDR2 is YFSETQ. The CDR3 totals 14 residues. CDR3 in DNA: TGCGCCAGCAGCTTGGATCCTGGACAGGGCCTCCAGTATTTT. Amino acid sequence: CASSLDPGQGLQYF.

DNA of the CDR3: TGTGCCAGCAGGGCCAGGGGGCCCCCCTACGAGCAGTACTTC. Its translation: CASRARGPPYEQYF. The rearrangement joins TRBV27 to TRBJ2-7; TRBD1 matches 8 bases. The CDR3 contains 14 residues. CDR1 is MNHEY and CDR2 is SMNVEV in the germline V gene (reference sequence). V lost 6 bases, J lost 2 bases, and 6 bases stayed unmatched.

The genes are TRBV5-1 and TRBJ2-7, with TRBD1 as a possible D gene (6 bases). Looked up from germline, CDR1 is SGHRS and CDR2 is YFSETQ. The CDR3 extends over 13 amino acids. V dropped 2 bases and J dropped 12 bases, with 18 bases sitting between them. Here the CDR3 DNA reads TGCGCCAGCAGCTTAGAGACAGGATCCTATCTGTACTTC. This encodes CASSLETGSYLYF.